The subject of this entry is one T cell receptor beta chain. The sample is drawn from a study of cytomegalovirus exposure and HLA in healthy donors. Germline CDR1 SQVTM, CDR2 ANQGSEA. This CDR3 is 12 amino acids long. Trimming stripped 7 bases from V and 3 bases from J, with 10 bases between. Researchers ran the PCR with 60 Vbeta and 13 Jbeta primers. Produced via immunoSEQ multiplex PCR; TCRdb's table is partial and in-frame only. The table includes under 200,000 clones, over 70% detected once. V and J are TRBV29-1 and TRBJ2-4; TRBD1 might be the D (6 bases). The clonotype comes from a man aged 45 to 65 in good health and CMV-seropositive. The sample taken for sequencing was PBMCs. The CDR3 DNA follows: TGCAGCGCCGGACAGATCAAAAACATTCAGTACTTC. As protein: CSAGQIKNIQYF.